This T cell receptor beta chain is drawn from a study of cytomegalovirus exposure and HLA in healthy donors. The wider study: Both the 120 validation repertoires and the approximately 700 first-cohort repertoires used the same platform, as reported by a later analysis.

Per the germline V gene, CDR1 is SNHLY and CDR2 is FYNNEI. V was clipped by 6 bases and J by 7 bases; unmatched bases: 9. The CDR3 covers 14 residues. This clone was detected only a few times. Its antigen is unknown. The study drew the donors from its roughly 120-subject validation cohort, separate from the roughly 670-subject first cohort. Study-level findings and limits: In the roughly 120 validation repertoires, a later analysis found that first-cohort TCR clusters tended to co-occur. Reports showed the classifier diagnosing cytomegalovirus status with high specificity and sensitivity.

Repertoires were generated with immunoSEQ multiplex PCR, while TCRdb's copy carries only in-frame clones and drops some. The table lists about 250,000 clones, approximately 84% of them singletons, with about 11% in the top ten. The chain has TRBV2 and TRBJ1-5; 7 nucleotides align to TRBD1. This sequence originates from a man between 18 and 29 years old in good health and CMV-seropositive. Sequences were obtained from PBMCs. The CDR3 region is CASSHGQDRQPQHF. The CDR3 DNA reads TGTGCCAGCAGCCACGGACAGGATAGACAGCCCCAGCATTTT.